This T cell receptor (beta chain) was found in a study of cytomegalovirus exposure and HLA in healthy donors. PCR involved 60 Vbeta and 13 Jbeta primers. This table comes from immunoSEQ multiplex PCR, and its TCRdb copy is limited to in-frame clones, with some not included. The data contain 90,000 to 140,000 clones, 80% of them singletons. This clone was recorded only once. V was pared by 0 bases and J by 3 bases, with 9 bases between. The V gene's germline CDR1 is SGHRS and CDR2 YFSETQ. This CDR3 region has 14 residues. The TCR sequence derives from a man aged 25-45 years in good health and CMV-seropositive. The rearrangement joins TRBV5-1 to TRBJ1-1; D unclear. Material: PBMCs. The CDR3 DNA follows: TGCGCCAGCAGCTTGGCGACATCCTACACTGAAGCTTTCTTT. It specifies CASSLATSYTEAFF. Complete variable domain (other parts from reference TRBV5-1 and TRBJ1-1): KAGVTQTPRYLIKTRGQQVTLSCSPISGHRSVSWYQQTPGQGLQFLFEYFSETQRNKGNFPGRFSGRQFSNSRSEMNVSTLELGDSALYLCASSLATSYTEAFFGQGTRLTVV.